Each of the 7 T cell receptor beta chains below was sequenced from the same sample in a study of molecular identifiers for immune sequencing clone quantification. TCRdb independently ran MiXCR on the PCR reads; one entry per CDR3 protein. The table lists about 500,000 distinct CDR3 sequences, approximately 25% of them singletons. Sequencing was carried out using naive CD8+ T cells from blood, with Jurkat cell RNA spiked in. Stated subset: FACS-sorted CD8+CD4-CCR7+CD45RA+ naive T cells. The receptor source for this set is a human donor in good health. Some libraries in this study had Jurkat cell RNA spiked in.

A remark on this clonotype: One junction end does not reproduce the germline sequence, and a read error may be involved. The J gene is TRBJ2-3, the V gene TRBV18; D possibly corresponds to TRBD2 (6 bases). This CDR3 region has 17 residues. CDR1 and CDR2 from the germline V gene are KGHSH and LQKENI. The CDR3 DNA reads TGTGCCAGCTCGTCGGACTTAGCGGCGACACCCACAGATACGAAGTATTTT. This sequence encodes CASSSDLAATPTDTKYF.

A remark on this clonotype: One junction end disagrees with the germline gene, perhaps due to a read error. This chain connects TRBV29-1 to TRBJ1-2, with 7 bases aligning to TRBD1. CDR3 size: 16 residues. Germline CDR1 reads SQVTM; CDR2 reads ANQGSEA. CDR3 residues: CSVKDLATGAHYGYTF. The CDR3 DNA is TGCAGCGTTAAAGATCTAGCCACAGGGGCCCACTATGGCTACACCTTC.

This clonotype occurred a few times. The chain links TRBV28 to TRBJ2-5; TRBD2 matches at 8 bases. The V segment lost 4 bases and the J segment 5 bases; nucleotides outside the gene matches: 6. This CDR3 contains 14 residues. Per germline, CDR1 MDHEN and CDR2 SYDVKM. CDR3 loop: CASSSGRAEETQYF. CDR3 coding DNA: TGTGCCAGCAGTTCCGGGAGGGCCGAGGAGACCCAGTACTTC.

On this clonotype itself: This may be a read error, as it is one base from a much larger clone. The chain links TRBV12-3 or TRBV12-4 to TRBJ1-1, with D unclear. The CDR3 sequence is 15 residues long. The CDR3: CAGSLSSLGATEAFF. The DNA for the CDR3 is TGTGCCGGCAGTTTAAGTTCTTTGGGAGCCACTGAAGCTTTCTTT.

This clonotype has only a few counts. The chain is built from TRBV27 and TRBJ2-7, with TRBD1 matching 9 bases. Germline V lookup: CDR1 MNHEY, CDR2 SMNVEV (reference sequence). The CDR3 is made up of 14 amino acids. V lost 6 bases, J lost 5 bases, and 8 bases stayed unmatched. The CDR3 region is CASRLQGAIDEQYF. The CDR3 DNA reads TGTGCCAGCAGGCTACAGGGGGCAATCGACGAGCAGTACTTC.

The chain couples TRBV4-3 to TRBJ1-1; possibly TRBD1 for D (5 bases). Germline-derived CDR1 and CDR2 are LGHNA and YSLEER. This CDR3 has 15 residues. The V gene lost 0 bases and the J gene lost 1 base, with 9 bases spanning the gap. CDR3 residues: CASSQERQQNTEAFF. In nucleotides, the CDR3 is TGCGCCAGCAGCCAAGAAAGACAGCAGAACACTGAAGCTTTCTTT.

The DNA for the CDR3 is TGTGCCGCCACTGGGTGGAGGCTATCTGAAGCTTTCTTT. Its protein is CAATGWRLSEAFF. V gene TRBV6-2 or TRBV6-3 combines with J gene TRBJ1-1; D not resolved. Between the trimmed V and J ends, which lost 11 bases and 6 bases, there was a span of 19 bases. Germline V gene lookup returns CDR1 MNHEY and CDR2 SVGEGT. The CDR3 is made up of 13 amino acids.